A single T cell receptor (beta chain) is shown here with its context. Its target is not known. Compared with germline, one end of the junction differs, possibly owing to a read error. The donors were part of the validation cohort of some 120 subjects. That cohort was separate from the first cohort, which comprised about 730 subjects. Per the germline V gene, CDR1 is SGHDT and CDR2 is YYEEEE. The CDR3 covers 11 residues. Libraries were prepared by immunoSEQ multiplex PCR; TCRdb keeps only in-frame clonotypes and omits some of them. The data hold around 140,000 clones, with roughly 89% observed a single time. The data were obtained in a study of cytomegalovirus exposure and HLA in healthy donors. Study details: A later analysis reported the 120 or so validation repertoires used the same platform as the approximately 660 first-cohort repertoires. General study findings and limits: Overall, roughly 160 TCR beta chains were annotated as cytomegalovirus-associated. CMV antigen specificity of a few CMV-associated chains was confirmed in vitro.

The receptor was derived from a young woman in good health and CMV-seronegative. The chain couples TRBV5-6 to TRBJ2-7, with 10 positions matching TRBD2. The sample comprised PBMCs. CDR3 DNA: TGTGCCAGCAGGTGGACTAGCGGCTGGGTATTC. It is translated as CASRWTSGWVF.